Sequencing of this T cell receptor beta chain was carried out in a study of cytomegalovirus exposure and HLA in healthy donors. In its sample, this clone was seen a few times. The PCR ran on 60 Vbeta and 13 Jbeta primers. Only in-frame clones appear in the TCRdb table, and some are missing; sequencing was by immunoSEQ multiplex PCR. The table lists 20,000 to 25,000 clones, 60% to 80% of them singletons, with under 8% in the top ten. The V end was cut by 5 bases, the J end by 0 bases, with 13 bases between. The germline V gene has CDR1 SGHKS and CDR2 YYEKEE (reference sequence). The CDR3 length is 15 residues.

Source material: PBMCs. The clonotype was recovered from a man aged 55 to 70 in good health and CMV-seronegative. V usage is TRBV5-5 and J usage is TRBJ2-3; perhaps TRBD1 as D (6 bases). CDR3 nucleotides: TGTGCCAGCAGTTTATTCAGGGGTAGCACAGATACGCAGTATTTT. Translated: CASSLFRGSTDTQYF.